These 27 T cell receptor beta chains came from one sample sequenced in a study of cytomegalovirus exposure and HLA in healthy donors. It was with 60 Vbeta and 13 Jbeta primers that the PCR ran. Libraries were prepared by immunoSEQ multiplex PCR; TCRdb keeps only in-frame clonotypes and omits some of them. This table holds 70,000 to 100,000 clones, approximately 80% found once. The sequenced material came from PBMCs. Receptors were obtained from a man between 18 and 29 years old in good health and CMV-seronegative.

V and J are TRBV5-1 and TRBJ1-2; a possible D gene is TRBD1 (6 bases). The CDR3 contains 16 residues. Trimming stripped 0 bases from V and 0 bases from J, with 12 bases between. Germline CDR1 SGHRS, CDR2 YFSETQ. Here the CDR3 DNA reads TGCGCCAGCAGCTTGGCCGTGGGGGCAGCTAACTATGGCTACACCTTC. Its translation is CASSLAVGAANYGYTF.

This clone was seen a few times. The chain has TRBV19 and TRBJ1-1; 7 bases line up with TRBD1. CDR1 and CDR2 from the germline V gene are LNHDA and SQIVND (reference sequence). The CDR3 consists of 13 residues. V shed 6 bases and J 5 bases; nucleotides not matched to a gene: 6. The CDR3 DNA is TGTGCCAGTAGGGCAGGGGGGCGAACTGAAGCTTTCTTT. Amino acids: CASRAGGRTEAFF.

This rearrangement joins TRBV7-9 to TRBJ1-4; 11 bases fit TRBD1. This CDR3 spans 14 amino acids. With V trimmed by 5 bases and J by 14 bases, 10 bases remained unmatched. Per the germline V gene, CDR1 is SEHNR and CDR2 is FQNEAQ (reference sequence). This CDR3 is CASSPGTGGNNLFF. The CDR3 DNA follows: TGTGCCAGCAGCCCCGGGACAGGGGGAAATAACCTGTTTTTT.

The chain employs TRBV9 and TRBJ2-3; D is ambiguous. There are 13 residues in the CDR3. V was trimmed by 0 bases and J by 4 bases, leaving 6 bases between them. Germline assignment: CDR1 SGDLS and CDR2 YYNGEE. Here the CDR3 reads CASSVAGSDTQYF. The DNA for the CDR3 is TGTGCCAGCAGCGTAGCAGGCTCAGATACGCAGTATTTT.

This sequence joins TRBV5-4 and TRBJ1-2, with 7 bases aligning to TRBD1. This CDR3 has 14 amino acids. V lost 2 bases and J lost 5; bases outside the gene matches: 6. Germline CDR1 is SGHNT and CDR2 is YYREEE (reference sequence). The CDR3 DNA sequence: TGTGCCAGCAGCTTCGGGGACAGAGATTATGGCTACACCTTC. Encoded protein: CASSFGDRDYGYTF.

The chain uses TRBV15 and TRBJ2-1; no reliable D call. The germline V and J ends were trimmed by 0 bases and 6 bases, with 9 bases remaining between them. Germline lookup yields CDR1 LNHNV and CDR2 YYDKDF (reference sequence). This CDR3 contains 14 residues. The CDR3 nucleotides read TGTGCCACCAGCAGAGAGGCTAGAGGCAATGAGCAGTTCTTC. This encodes CATSREARGNEQFF.

This chain connects TRBV15 to TRBJ2-5; 11 bases map to TRBD1. V lost 3 bases to trimming and J lost 3 bases; unmatched junction nucleotides: 0. Germline CDR1 reads LNHNV; CDR2 reads YYDKDF (reference sequence). This CDR3 is 14 amino acids long. Here the CDR3 DNA reads TGTGCCACCAGCAGGGGACAGGGGGAAGAGACCCAGTACTTC. Its protein is CATSRGQGEETQYF.

V gene TRBV11-3 combines with J gene TRBJ2-7, with 7 bases identical to TRBD1. Germline loops: CDR1 SGHNT, CDR2 YENEEA. V was pared by 5 bases and J by 5 bases, with 9 bases of the junction left unmatched. The CDR3 consists of 14 residues. The CDR3 coding sequence is TGTGCCAGCAGCAGAAGGACCGACAGGGACGAGCAGTACTTC. It specifies CASSRRTDRDEQYF.

The rearrangement uses TRBV13 and TRBJ1-4, with unresolved D. The CDR3 runs to 14 residues. V shed 4 bases and J shed 4 bases, with 10 bases lying between them. Looked up from germline, CDR1 is PRHDT and CDR2 is FYEKMQ (reference sequence). The CDR3 loop is CASSSRALNEKLFF. The CDR3 nucleotides are TGTGCCAGCAGCTCGCGGGCCCTTAATGAAAAACTGTTTTTT. The full variable domain, completed using reference TRBV13 and TRBJ1-4, is AAGVIQSPRHLIKEKRETATLKCYPIPRHDTVYWYQQGPGQDPQFLISFYEKMQSDKGSIPDRFSAQQFSDYHSELNMSSLELGDSALYFCASSSRALNEKLFFGSGTQLSVL.

The chain employs TRBV7-9 and TRBJ2-1; tentative D call: TRBD2 (6 bases). Germline CDR1 is SEHNR and CDR2 is FQNEAQ (reference sequence). V gave up 11 bases and J gave up 0 bases, with 17 bases separating them. This CDR3 spans 15 amino acids. The CDR3 reads CALIGSGLSYNEQFF. The CDR3, as DNA: TGTGCCCTAATCGGTAGCGGCCTCTCCTACAATGAGCAGTTCTTC. The whole variable domain, filled in from reference TRBV7-9 and TRBJ2-1, reads DTGVSQNPRHKITKRGQNVTFRCDPISEHNRLYWYRQTLGQGPEFLTYFQNEAQLEKSRLLSDRFSAERPKGSFSTLEIQRTEQGDSAMYLCALIGSGLSYNEQFFGPGTRLTVL.

This clone was detected once. The chain employs TRBV5-4 and TRBJ1-6, with unresolved D. V dropped 6 bases and J dropped 15 bases, with 16 bases sitting between them. The CDR3 loop spans 12 amino acids. The germline V gene has CDR1 SGHNT and CDR2 YYREEE (reference sequence). The CDR3 region has the DNA TGTGCCAGCAACAAGTATCGAGAGGACCTCCACTTT. Translating gives CASNKYREDLHF.

This clone has only a few counts. The V gene is TRBV6-5, the J gene TRBJ1-3, with unresolved D. This CDR3 has 12 amino acids. With 5 bases removed from V and 4 bases from J, the gap between germline ends came to 6 bases. CDR1 and CDR2 from the germline V gene are MNHEY and SVGAGI. The CDR3 nucleotides read TGTGCCAGCAGTACTGAAGGAAACACCATATATTTT. Translation: CASSTEGNTIYF.

The chain carries TRBV6-1 and TRBJ1-2, with TRBD1 matching 7 bases. Germline-derived CDR1 and CDR2 are MNHNS and SASEGT. There are 15 residues in the CDR3. V lost 5 bases and J lost 7; bases outside the gene matches: 13. As DNA, the CDR3 is TGTGCCAGCAGTTCACAGGACAGGCAAGGACGTGGCTACACCTTC. It translates to CASSSQDRQGRGYTF.

The V and J genes are TRBV4-2 and TRBJ2-3; 9 bases fit TRBD2. The V segment lost 4 bases and the J segment 0 bases; nucleotides outside the gene matches: 2. Germline loops: CDR1 LGHNA, CDR2 YNFKEQ. The CDR3 totals 15 residues. The CDR3 protein is CASSPTSGSTDTQYF. CDR3 nucleotides: TGTGCCAGCAGCCCGACTAGCGGTAGCACAGATACGCAGTATTTT.

Concerning this clone itself: The junction and the germline gene differ at one end; a read error may be behind it. The chain uses TRBV6-6 and TRBJ1-1; D is uncertain. This CDR3 has 14 residues. The V gene's germline CDR1 is MNHNY and CDR2 SVGAGI (reference sequence). The CDR3 sequence is CAGSYRTDSTEAFF. The CDR3 bases are TGTGCCGGCAGTTATCGCACAGATTCCACTGAAGCTTTCTTT.

The V gene is TRBV7-2, the J gene TRBJ1-1; D gene unclear. Trimming pared 4 bases from V and 5 bases from J, leaving 14 bases between. The CDR3 is made up of 14 amino acids. Germline CDR1 reads SGHTA; CDR2 reads FQGNSA. The CDR3 DNA follows: TGTGCCAGCAGCTCGGTTCGACGCGGGACTGAAGCTTTCTTT. Protein: CASSSVRRGTEAFF.

This clone has just one count. The chain uses TRBV12-5 and TRBJ1-5, with TRBD1 matching over 7 bases. Germline assignment: CDR1 LGHNT and CDR2 FRNRAP. The CDR3 is 19 residues long. V shed 0 bases, J shed 6 bases, and the junction held 17 bases outside the gene matches. CDR3 sequence reads: CASGLVLLEGAVMGQPQHF. As DNA, the CDR3 is TGTGCTAGTGGTTTGGTACTTTTGGAGGGGGCGGTGATGGGTCAGCCCCAGCATTTT.

The V and J genes are TRBV7-2 and TRBJ2-3; TRBD2 agrees at 9 bases. J was trimmed by 2 bases and V by 6 bases; bases with no gene match: 3. The CDR3 runs to 14 residues. The germline CDR1 and CDR2 sequences are SGHTA and FQGNSA. The CDR3 bases are TGTGCCAGCAGTTCGGGACTAGCCACAGATACGCAGTATTTT. Translating gives CASSSGLATDTQYF.

V usage is TRBV9 and J usage is TRBJ1-1; D is unclear. Trimming pared 0 bases from V and 0 bases from J, leaving 12 bases between. The CDR3 spans 16 residues. Germline assignment: CDR1 SGDLS and CDR2 YYNGEE. The CDR3 protein is CASSVVGPGLNTEAFF. Written as DNA, the CDR3 is TGTGCCAGCAGCGTAGTAGGTCCAGGCTTGAACACTGAAGCTTTCTTT. Drawing the rest from reference TRBV9 and TRBJ1-1, the complete variable domain is DSGVTQTPKHLITATGQRVTLRCSPRSGDLSVYWYQQSLDQGLQFLIQYYNGEERAKGNILERFSAQQFPDLHSELNLSSLELGDSALYFCASSVVGPGLNTEAFFGQGTRLTVV.

The chain is built from TRBV5-1 and TRBJ2-7; 7 nucleotides line up with TRBD1. V trimming: 4 bases; J trimming: 1 base; junction bases outside the gene matches: 5. There are 14 residues in the CDR3. Per germline, CDR1 SGHRS and CDR2 YFSETQ. CDR3 nucleotides: TGCGCCAGCAGCCGCGAGGGACAGTCCTACGAGCAGTACTTC. Translating it yields CASSREGQSYEQYF.

The J gene is TRBJ2-7, the V gene TRBV10-3, with D unclear. V lost 3 bases and J 2 bases, leaving 11 bases between the germline ends. This CDR3 is 14 amino acids long. Germline loops: CDR1 ENHRY, CDR2 SYGVKD. The CDR3 bases are TGTGCCATCAGTGATGAACAGAAGACCTACGAGCAGTACTTC. As protein: CAISDEQKTYEQYF.

This clone was seen a handful of times. The chain uses TRBV30 and TRBJ2-1, with 7 bases fitting TRBD1. CDR1 is GTSNPN, CDR2 SVGIG, per germline (reference sequence). With 0 bases clipped from V and 7 bases from J, the junction kept 6 bases outside the gene matches. This CDR3 spans 14 amino acids. This CDR3 is CAWSVTGVLNEQFF. DNA of the CDR3: TGTGCCTGGAGTGTCACAGGGGTCCTAAATGAGCAGTTCTTC.

V is TRBV15 and J is TRBJ1-3; weak D call: TRBD1 (5 bases). With 8 bases removed from V and 1 base from J, the gap between germline ends came to 21 bases. This CDR3 region has 17 residues. The germline gives CDR1 LNHNV, CDR2 YYDKDF (reference sequence). DNA of the CDR3: TGTGCCACCCAGGGCCGGCCGAGAGGTGGGTCTGGAAACACCATATATTTT. This codes for CATQGRPRGGSGNTIYF.

The V and J genes are TRBV2 and TRBJ1-2; 11 nucleotides match TRBD1. Germline CDR1 is SNHLY and CDR2 is FYNNEI. This CDR3 spans 14 amino acids. V dropped 10 bases and J dropped 7; count of bases not matched to a gene: 11. This chain's CDR3 is CATCERTGGLGYTF. The CDR3 coding sequence is TGTGCCACCTGCGAGCGGACAGGGGGCCTTGGCTACACCTTC. The full variable domain, its missing parts supplied by reference TRBV2 and TRBJ1-2, is EPEVTQTPSHQVTQMGQEVILRCVPISNHLYFYWYRQILGQKVEFLVSFYNNEISEKSEIFDDQFSVERPDGSNFTLKIRSTKLEDSAMYFCATCERTGGLGYTFGSGTRLTVV.

This chain connects TRBV5-1 to TRBJ1-4, with D uncertain. CDR3 length: 13 amino acids. Trimming left V 2 bases short and J 7 bases short, with 9 bases between. The V gene's germline CDR1 is SGHRS and CDR2 YFSETQ. The CDR3 region has the DNA TGCGCCAGCAGCTTCGCGACGGGTGAAAAACTGTTTTTT. It yields the protein CASSFATGEKLFF.

The chain couples TRBV6-1 to TRBJ2-7; 8 bases align to TRBD2. Germline CDR1 reads MNHNS; CDR2 reads SASEGT. The CDR3 consists of 13 residues. The junction had 8 bases not matched to a gene; V was cut back by 7 bases and J by 6 bases. The CDR3 sequence: CASMGLVITEQYF. CDR3 sequence (DNA): TGTGCCAGCATGGGACTAGTTATAACCGAGCAGTACTTC.

The chain carries TRBV5-5 and TRBJ1-2, with 11 bases aligning to TRBD1. This CDR3 is 16 amino acids long. Germline CDR1 reads SGHKS; CDR2 reads YYEKEE (reference sequence). After removal of 0 bases from V and 3 bases from J, the junction contained 4 bases not matched to a gene. CDR3: CASSLAGTGGDYGYTF. The CDR3 nucleotides read TGTGCCAGCAGCTTGGCCGGGACAGGGGGTGACTATGGCTACACCTTC.